Listed below are T cell receptor beta chains from one sample, sequenced in a study of OX40 agonist ivuxolimab in advanced cancers. Sequenced by immunoSEQ multiplex PCR; TCRdb stores in-frame clones only, minus some. The table includes roughly 68,000 clones, 85% to 90% detected once. The specimen comprised CD4+ or CD8+ T cells sorted from blood, sampled in a trial of the OX40 agonist ivuxolimab. The source is an adult with an advanced solid tumor such as melanoma, head and neck, liver or kidney cancer. Each CDR3 is given with its conserved first and last residue. D genes are given only for firm matches. For some rows the clone size is stated as once, few or many, or as a class when expanded; others skip it.

cdr3_length	j_call	v_call	clone_size	d_call	cdr3_aa	cdr3_nt
13	TRBJ1-4	TRBV7-9	few	TRBD1	CAMTTGGNEKLFF	TGTGCCATGACGACAGGGGGAAATGAAAAACTGTTTTTT
16	TRBJ2-3	TRBV2	.	TRBD2	CASSLLAGETADTQYF	TGTGCCAGCAGCCTTCTAGCGGGAGAGACCGCAGATACGCAGTATTTT
12	TRBJ2-1	TRBV2	.	.	CASSAGGNEQFF	TGTGCCAGCAGTGCCGGGGGCAATGAGCAGTTCTTC
12	TRBJ1-1	TRBV28	.	.	CASSLLNTEAFF	TGTGCCAGCAGTTTACTGAACACTGAAGCTTTCTTT
18	TRBJ2-2	TRBV11-2	few	.	CASSAHRAGATNTGELFF	TGTGCCAGCAGCGCCCATAGAGCCGGGGCGACGAACACCGGGGAGCTGTTTTTT
16	TRBJ2-7	TRBV5-3	once	TRBD1	CARSHAGTGATYEQYF	TGTGCCAGAAGCCACGCCGGGACAGGGGCCACCTACGAGCAGTACTTC
13	TRBJ2-6	TRBV2	.	.	CASSRGWANVLTF	TGTGCCAGCAGTCGGGGGTGGGCCAACGTCCTGACTTTC
14	TRBJ2-7	TRBV5-4	.	.	CASSWGKDSYEQYF	TGTGCCAGCAGCTGGGGAAAGGACAGCTACGAGCAGTACTTC
16	TRBJ2-7	TRBV10-1	.	.	CASSESRGVGYYEQYF	TGCGCCAGCAGTGAGTCGAGAGGGGTTGGGTACTACGAGCAGTACTTC
13	TRBJ2-7	TRBV5-6	few	.	CASSFIGAYEQYF	TGTGCCAGCAGCTTTATAGGAGCCTACGAGCAGTACTTC
13	TRBJ2-4	TRBV27	.	.	CASSLSPGVIQYF	TGTGCCAGCAGTTTATCCCCAGGGGTCATTCAGTACTTC
15	TRBJ1-4	TRBV27	.	TRBD1	CASGTHTGVNEKLFF	TGTGCCAGCGGCACTCACACAGGGGTTAATGAAAAACTGTTTTTT
12	TRBJ2-4	TRBV9	once	.	CASSVGTDIQYF	TGTGCCAGCAGCGTAGGAACGGACATTCAGTACTTC
18	TRBJ2-1	TRBV7-3	.	TRBD2	CASSSGIQLAGGRNEQFF	TGTGCCAGCAGCTCGGGAATACAACTAGCGGGAGGTCGCAATGAGCAGTTCTTC
17	TRBJ2-2	TRBV27	.	.	CASSLSPGRLGTGELFF	TGTGCCAGCAGTTTATCCCCAGGGAGGTTGGGCACCGGGGAGCTGTTTTTT
14	TRBJ2-5	TRBV11-2	.	.	CASSLLGGQETQYF	TGTGCCAGCAGCTTATTAGGGGGTCAAGAGACCCAGTACTTC
13	TRBJ1-1	TRBV5-4	.	TRBD1	CASSDDRATEAFF	TGTGCCAGCAGCGATGACAGGGCCACTGAAGCTTTCTTT
14	TRBJ2-7	TRBV9	.	.	CASSVGDLPYEQYF	TGTGCCAGCAGCGTAGGGGACCTTCCCTACGAGCAGTACTTC
13	TRBJ1-1	TRBV5-1	.	TRBD1	CASSLQGGTEAFF	TGCGCCAGCAGCTTACAGGGGGGAACTGAAGCTTTCTTT
15	TRBJ2-7	TRBV4-2	.	.	CASSQQGGLSDEQYF	TGTGCCAGCAGCCAACAGGGGGGACTCTCTGACGAGCAGTACTTC
14	TRBJ1-5	TRBV27	.	.	CASSPLDGYQPQHF	TGTGCCAGCAGTCCCCTGGACGGCTATCAGCCCCAGCATTTT
14	TRBJ2-1	TRBV2	.	TRBD2	CASSDSGGADEQFF	TGTGCCAGCAGTGATAGCGGGGGGGCGGATGAGCAGTTCTTC
16	TRBJ2-1	TRBV2	.	TRBD2	CASSHSGKSSYNEQFF	TGTGCCAGCAGCCATAGCGGGAAGAGCTCCTACAATGAGCAGTTCTTC
14	TRBJ1-5	TRBV6-6	few	.	CASSVFPHDQPQHF	TGTGCCAGCAGTGTGTTTCCACACGATCAGCCCCAGCATTTT